The present TCR beta chain was sequenced within a study of glioma-infiltrating T cells. Whole-study findings and limits: Non-neoplastic patients had below-expected tissue-blood divergence, while all gliomas exceeded expectation.

CDR1 is DFQATT and CDR2 is SNEGSKA in the germline V gene (reference sequence). Trimming pared 5 bases from V and 2 bases from J, leaving 19 bases between. CDR3 size: 16 residues. As to this clonotype: The antigen is not known. This may stem from a read error, because a much larger clone lies one nucleotide away.

The iRepertoire nested amplicon-rescue multiplex PCR amplified TCR alpha and beta CDR3s from RNA. For one-step reverse transcription and amplification, roughly 100-400 ng of tissue mRNA or PBMC total RNA was used. Each CDR3 protein is one row after TCRdb ran MiXCR on the multiplex PCR reads. The sample contains about 180,000 distinct CDR3 sequences, roughly 45% of which appear only once. This TCR came from a human donor with low-grade glioma or glioblastoma, undergoing nonglioma brain surgery, or in good health (not recorded which). This chain connects TRBV20-1 to TRBJ1-5; tentatively, D is TRBD1 (6 bases). The sequencing sample was made of glioma tissue, nonneoplastic brain tissue, or PBMCs (not recorded which). DNA of the CDR3: TGCAGTGCTGAAAAGGGGGGGGAGCGGGGCAATCAGCCCCAGCATTTT. This encodes CSAEKGGERGNQPQHF.